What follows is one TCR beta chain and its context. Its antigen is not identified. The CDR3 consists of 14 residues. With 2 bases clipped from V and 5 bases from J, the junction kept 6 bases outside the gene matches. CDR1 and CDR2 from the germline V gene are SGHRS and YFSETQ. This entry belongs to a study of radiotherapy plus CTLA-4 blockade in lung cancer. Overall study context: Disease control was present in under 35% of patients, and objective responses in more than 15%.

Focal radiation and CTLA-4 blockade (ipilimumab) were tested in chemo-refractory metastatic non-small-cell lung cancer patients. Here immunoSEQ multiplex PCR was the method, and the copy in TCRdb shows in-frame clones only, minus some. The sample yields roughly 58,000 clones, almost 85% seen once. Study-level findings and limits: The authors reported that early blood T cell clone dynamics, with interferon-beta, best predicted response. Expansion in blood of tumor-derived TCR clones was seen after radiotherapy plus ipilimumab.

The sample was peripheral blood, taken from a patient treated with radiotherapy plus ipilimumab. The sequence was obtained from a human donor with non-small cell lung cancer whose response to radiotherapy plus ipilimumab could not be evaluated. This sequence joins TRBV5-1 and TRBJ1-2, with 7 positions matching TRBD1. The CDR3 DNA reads TGCGCCAGCAGCTTAGGGACAGCTTTATATGGCTACACCTTC. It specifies CASSLGTALYGYTF.